The present T cell receptor beta chain was sequenced within a study of blood T cell repertoires in COVID-19. Study in general: T cells, B-cell-depleted T cells, or PBMCs provided the cDNA or gDNA that served as material.

Germline V gene lookup returns CDR1 SGDLS and CDR2 YYNGEE. This CDR3 comprises 14 residues. Trimming took 0 bases from V and 8 from J, leaving 9 bases between them. TCRdb's copy holds only in-frame clones and misses some; the assay was immunoSEQ multiplex PCR. Of about 320,000 clones listed, approximately 88% are singletons. This TCR derives from a man younger than 30 who had recovered from COVID-19. The sequencing sample was made of peripheral blood. The chain links TRBV9 to TRBJ1-6; tentatively, D is TRBD1 (5 bases). DNA for the CDR3: TGTGCCAGCAGCGTAGGATCCAGGGATTCACCCCTCCACTTT. This gives the protein CASSVGSRDSPLHF.